The sequence of this TCR beta chain was determined in a study of T cells in Graves' hyperthyroidism and ophthalmopathy. Exclusion criteria comprised uncontrolled infection, other autoimmune disease, pregnancy or lactation. There are a few counts of this clonotype. Antigen unknown. A read error may explain this, as a much larger clone is one base away. Trimming removed 5 bases from V and 2 bases from J, with 16 bases in between. This CDR3 comprises 15 residues. RNA transcripts yielded amplified TCR beta CDR3 regions. TCR CDR3 regions were first amplified by RT-PCR with HTBI primers. Each CDR3 protein is one row after TCRdb ran MiXCR on the multiplex PCR reads. Altogether roughly 330,000 distinct CDR3 sequences are present, over 15% being singletons, with the ten largest covering around a third. Broader study findings: In validation, the model predicted ophthalmopathy. These predictions came a median 6.5 months before onset. Ophthalmopathy was separated from stable hyperthyroidism by a 13 V-J model. Also found in blood were most expanded thyroid clonotypes above 0.001.

The chain recombines TRBV12-3 or TRBV12-4 with TRBJ2-7; D ambiguous. The origin of this receptor is a man aged 25-45 years with Graves' hyperthyroidism. What was sequenced was blood. CDR3 amino acids: CASSDNVPQTYEQYF. The CDR3 nucleotides read TGTGCCAGCAGTGACAACGTCCCCCAAACCTACGAGCAGTACTTC.